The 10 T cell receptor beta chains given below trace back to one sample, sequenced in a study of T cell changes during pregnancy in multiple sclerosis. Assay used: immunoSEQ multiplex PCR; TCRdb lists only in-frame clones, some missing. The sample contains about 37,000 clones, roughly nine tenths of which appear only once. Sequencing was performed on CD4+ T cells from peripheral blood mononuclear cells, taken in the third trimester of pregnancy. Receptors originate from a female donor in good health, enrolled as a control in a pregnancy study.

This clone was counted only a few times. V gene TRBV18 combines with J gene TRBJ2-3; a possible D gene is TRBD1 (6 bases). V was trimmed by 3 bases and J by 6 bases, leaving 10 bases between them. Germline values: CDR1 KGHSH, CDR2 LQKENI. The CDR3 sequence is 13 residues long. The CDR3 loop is CASSPDSLDTQYF. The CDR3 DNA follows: TGTGCCAGCTCACCGGACAGTTTGGATACGCAGTATTTT.

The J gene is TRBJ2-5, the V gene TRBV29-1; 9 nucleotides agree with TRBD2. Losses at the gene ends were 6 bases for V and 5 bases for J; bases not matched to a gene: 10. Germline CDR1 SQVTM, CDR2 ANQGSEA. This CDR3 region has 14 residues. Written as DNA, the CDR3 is TGCAGCGTGACCCATGCGGGAGGGCCGGAGACCCAGTACTTC. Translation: CSVTHAGGPETQYF.

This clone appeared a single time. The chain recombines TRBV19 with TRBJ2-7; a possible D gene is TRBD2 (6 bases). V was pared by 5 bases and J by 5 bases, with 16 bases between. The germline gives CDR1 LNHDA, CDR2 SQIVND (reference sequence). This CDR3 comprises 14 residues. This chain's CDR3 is CASSSQTSSNEQYF. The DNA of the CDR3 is TGTGCCAGTAGTTCCCAGACTAGTAGCAACGAGCAGTACTTC.

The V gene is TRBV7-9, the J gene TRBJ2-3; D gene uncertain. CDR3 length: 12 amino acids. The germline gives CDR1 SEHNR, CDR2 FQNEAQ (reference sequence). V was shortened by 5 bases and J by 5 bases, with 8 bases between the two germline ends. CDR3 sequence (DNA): TGTGCCAGCAGCCTCTACGGAGATACGCAGTATTTT. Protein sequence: CASSLYGDTQYF.

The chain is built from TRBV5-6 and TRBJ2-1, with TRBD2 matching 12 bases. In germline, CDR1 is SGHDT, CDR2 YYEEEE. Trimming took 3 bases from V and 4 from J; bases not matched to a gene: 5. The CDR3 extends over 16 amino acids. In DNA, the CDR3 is TGTGCCAGCAGCTCCCCTAGCGGGGGGGCTTACAATGAGCAGTTCTTC. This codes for CASSSPSGGAYNEQFF.

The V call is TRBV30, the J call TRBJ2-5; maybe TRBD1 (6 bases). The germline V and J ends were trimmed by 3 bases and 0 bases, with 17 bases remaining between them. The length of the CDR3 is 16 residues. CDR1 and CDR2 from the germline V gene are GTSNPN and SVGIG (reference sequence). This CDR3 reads CAWSQDRSFYQETQYF. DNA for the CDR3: TGTGCCTGGAGCCAAGACAGGTCATTTTACCAAGAGACCCAGTACTTC.

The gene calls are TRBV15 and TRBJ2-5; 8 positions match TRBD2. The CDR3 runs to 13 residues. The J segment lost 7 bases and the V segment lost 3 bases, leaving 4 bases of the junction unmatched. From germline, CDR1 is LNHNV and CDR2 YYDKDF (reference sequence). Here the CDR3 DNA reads TGTGCCACCAGCAGCCTCAGCGGGGGGACCCAGTACTTC. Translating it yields CATSSLSGGTQYF.

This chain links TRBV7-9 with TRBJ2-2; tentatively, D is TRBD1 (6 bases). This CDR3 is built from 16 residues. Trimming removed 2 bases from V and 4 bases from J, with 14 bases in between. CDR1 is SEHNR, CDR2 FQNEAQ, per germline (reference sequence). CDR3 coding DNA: TGTGCCAGCAGCTTAAGGGGGAGCGGTGTCACCGGGGAGCTGTTTTTT. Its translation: CASSLRGSGVTGELFF.

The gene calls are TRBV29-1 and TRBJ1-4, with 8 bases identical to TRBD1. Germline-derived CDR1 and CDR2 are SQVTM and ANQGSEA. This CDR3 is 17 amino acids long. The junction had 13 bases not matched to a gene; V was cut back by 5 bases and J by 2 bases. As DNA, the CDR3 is TGCAGCGTTCAAATCATCTACGACAGGGGTACTAATGAAAAACTGTTTTTT. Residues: CSVQIIYDRGTNEKLFF.

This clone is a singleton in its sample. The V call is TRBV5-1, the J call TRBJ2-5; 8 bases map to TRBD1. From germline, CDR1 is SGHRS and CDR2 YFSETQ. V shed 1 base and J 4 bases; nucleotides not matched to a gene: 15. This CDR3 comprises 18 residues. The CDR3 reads CASSLLTGAISGRETQYF. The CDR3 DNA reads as TGCGCCAGCAGCTTGCTGACAGGGGCGATTTCAGGGAGAGAGACCCAGTACTTC.